The present T cell receptor (beta chain) was sequenced within a study of CD8 T cells in ankylosing spondylitis. Regarding the study as a whole: In ankylosing spondylitis patients, matched synovial fluid reportedly showed significant enrichment of disease-linked clones. About 8 highly homologous variants made up a TCR beta motif, and this motif appeared characteristic of ankylosing spondylitis blood. Disease-linked clones were CD8+ and relatively rare in peripheral blood. There were earlier reports of some motif variants in reactive arthritis synovial fluid and blood.

As the method for making TCR beta libraries, quantitative 5'-RACE with molecular barcodes was used. In TCRdb, the 5' RACE reads were re-called with MiXCR into one record per CDR3 protein. The sample has roughly 220,000 distinct CDR3 sequences; about 16% are singletons. This clonotype was recorded a few times. The antigen is undetermined. With V trimmed by 4 bases and J by 2 bases, 6 bases remained unmatched. Germline V gene data show CDR1 as ENHRY and CDR2 as SYGVKD. CDR3 length: 15 amino acids. This clonotype was obtained from a male donor with ankylosing spondylitis. Sequencing was carried out using blood, either unsorted or a sorted T cell fraction (not recorded which). The genes are TRBV10-3 and TRBJ2-3; 7 bases agree with TRBD1. The CDR3 loop is CAISAPGTATDTQYF. DNA for the CDR3: TGTGCCATCAGTGCCCCCGGGACAGCCACAGATACGCAGTATTTT.